Detailed here is one T cell receptor (beta chain). CDR1 SGHRS and CDR2 YFSETQ come from the germline V gene. V lost 4 bases, J lost 5 bases, and 25 bases stayed unmatched. The CDR3 contains 21 residues. This specimen comes from a study of blood T cell repertoires in COVID-19. About the research overall: Both acute and convalescent COVID-19 samples were obtained from the United States, Italy and Spain. Sources were T cells, B-cell-depleted T cells, or PBMCs; the material itself was cDNA or gDNA.

Methods used by the authors: From reference gene primer amplification, estimates of nucleated cell counts were derived. Profiled with immunoSEQ multiplex PCR; TCRdb holds only in-frame clones, not every one. The DNA gave D and trimming, while V, J and clone size come from that table. The sample includes around 130,000 clones, roughly 84% of them seen just once. The TCR sequence derives from a man aged 55 to 70 with acute or convalescent COVID-19. The specimen sequenced was peripheral blood. The chain is built from TRBV5-1 and TRBJ2-1, with 9 bases lining up with TRBD2. The CDR3 DNA is TGCGCCAGCAGCCCCACGGCGACAGGGCGACCAGCGGGAGGAAGTGACAATGAGCAGTTCTTC. This sequence encodes CASSPTATGRPAGGSDNEQFF.